The 24 T cell receptor beta chains below come from one sample, sequenced in a study of glioma-infiltrating T cells after dendritic cell vaccination. Method: immunoSEQ multiplex PCR; TCRdb's copy keeps in-frame clones and lacks some. The table has tens of thousands of clones, about 81% seen once. The sequencing used blood, collected before dendritic cell vaccination. These receptors all stem from a human donor with glioblastoma.

The rearrangement joins TRBV2 to TRBJ1-5, with TRBD1 matching 8 bases. This CDR3 has 13 amino acids. Germline values: CDR1 SNHLY, CDR2 FYNNEI. V shed 8 bases, J shed 6 bases, and the junction held 6 bases outside the gene matches. The CDR3 is CASSNRGAQPQHF. CDR3 DNA: TGTGCCAGCTCGAACAGGGGGGCTCAGCCCCAGCATTTT.

This clone showed up just once. The rearrangement uses TRBV5-1 and TRBJ2-3; a weak D match, TRBD1 (5 bases). This CDR3 comprises 14 residues. Trimming shortened V by 0 bases and J by 6 bases, and 11 bases separated the two germline ends. Germline V lookup: CDR1 SGHRS, CDR2 YFSETQ. The CDR3 loop is CASSLEGAVDTQYF. CDR3 DNA: TGCGCCAGCAGCTTGGAAGGGGCGGTGGATACGCAGTATTTT.

The V and J genes are TRBV15 and TRBJ2-2; D is perhaps TRBD2 (6 bases). The CDR3 is 15 residues long. Germline V CDR1 and CDR2: LNHNV, YYDKDF (reference sequence). The V and J ends lost 9 bases and 2 bases respectively, with 16 bases between them. The DNA of the CDR3 is TGTGCCACTCGAACGCGGGGCCAAAACACCGGGGAGCTGTTTTTT. The encoded protein is CATRTRGQNTGELFF.

This clone has just a few counts. This chain joins TRBV2 and TRBJ2-4, with 9 bases matching TRBD2. The CDR3 has 16 residues. J gave up 5 bases and V 1 base, and 6 bases lay outside the gene matches. CDR1 is SNHLY, CDR2 FYNNEI, per germline. The CDR3 region has the DNA TGTGCCAGCAGTGAAGGCCTAGCGGGGATCGAAAACATTCAGTACTTC. Translated: CASSEGLAGIENIQYF.

A single count supports this clone. J is TRBJ2-3 and V is TRBV5-1; 9 positions match TRBD2. J lost 2 bases, V lost 0 bases, and 10 bases had no gene match. Germline values: CDR1 SGHRS, CDR2 YFSETQ. The CDR3 spans 18 residues. This CDR3 is CASSLGLASGATTDTQYF. The CDR3 nucleotides are TGCGCCAGCAGCTTGGGTCTGGCTAGCGGGGCAACCACAGATACGCAGTATTTT.

The CDR3 coding sequence is TGTGCCAGTAGTATAGGGGGACAGGTGAACACTGAAGCTTTCTTT. Translated: CASSIGGQVNTEAFF. This rearrangement joins TRBV19 to TRBJ1-1; TRBD1 agrees at 8 bases. CDR3 length equals 15 residues. The germline gives CDR1 LNHDA, CDR2 SQIVND (reference sequence). J was trimmed by 0 bases and V by 1 base; bases with no gene match: 1.

This chain links TRBV27 with TRBJ1-6, with no clear D. Germline V CDR1 and CDR2: MNHEY, SMNVEV (reference sequence). The ends were cut back, 5 bases at V and 0 bases at J, with 14 bases in the middle. This CDR3 comprises 17 residues. CDR3 amino acids: CASSPRWLSSYNSPLHF. CDR3 bases: TGTGCCAGCAGTCCCCGGTGGTTAAGCTCCTATAATTCACCCCTCCACTTT.

The chain recombines TRBV6-1 with TRBJ1-4; possible D gene TRBD1, 5 bases. CDR3 length: 15 residues. Trimming cost V 0 bases and J 4 bases, with 9 bases left between them. The germline CDR1 and CDR2 sequences are MNHNS and SASEGT. In nucleotides, the CDR3 is TGTGCCAGCAGTGAAGCGCGACAGCTTAATGAAAAACTGTTTTTT. It encodes CASSEARQLNEKLFF.

This clone has ten or more counts. The V gene is TRBV28, the J gene TRBJ1-2; TRBD1 might be the D (6 bases). The germline V gene encodes CDR1 MDHEN and CDR2 SYDVKM. CDR3 length: 16 amino acids. With 3 bases removed from V and 4 bases from J, the gap between germline ends came to 18 bases. The CDR3 sequence is CASSFLGTQLVYGYTF. The CDR3 DNA is TGTGCCAGCAGTTTTTTGGGGACACAGCTGGTCTATGGCTACACCTTC.

V is TRBV4-2 and J is TRBJ2-5; 8 bases fit TRBD2. CDR3 length: 17 amino acids. Losses at the gene ends were 0 bases for V and 5 bases for J; bases not matched to a gene: 11. From germline, CDR1 is LGHNA and CDR2 YNFKEQ. The CDR3 sequence: CASSQDLGFSGVETQYF. As DNA, the CDR3 is TGTGCCAGCAGCCAAGATCTGGGGTTTAGCGGGGTTGAGACCCAGTACTTC.

The V gene is TRBV2, the J gene TRBJ2-1, with 10 bases fitting TRBD2. There are 14 residues in the CDR3. Germline CDR1 reads SNHLY; CDR2 reads FYNNEI. The V and J ends lost 6 bases and 3 bases, in that order; junction bases with no gene match: 2. The CDR3 reads CASRIAGGYNEQFF. Here the CDR3 DNA reads TGTGCCAGCAGAATAGCGGGGGGCTACAATGAGCAGTTCTTC. Based on the CDR3 plus reference TRBV2 and TRBJ2-1, the full variable domain is EPEVTQTPSHQVTQMGQEVILRCVPISNHLYFYWYRQILGQKVEFLVSFYNNEISEKSEIFDDQFSVERPDGSNFTLKIRSTKLEDSAMYFCASRIAGGYNEQFFGPGTRLTVL.

The chain couples TRBV2 to TRBJ2-5; 13 bases align to TRBD2. V gave up 5 bases and J gave up 1 base; unmatched junction bases: 7. Germline CDR1 reads SNHLY; CDR2 reads FYNNEI. This CDR3 is 17 amino acids long. CDR3 region: CASSRDGLAGVQETQYF. CDR3 sequence (DNA): TGTGCCAGCAGTCGAGACGGACTAGCGGGGGTCCAAGAGACCCAGTACTTC.

V usage is TRBV6-6 and J usage is TRBJ1-2, with D perhaps matching TRBD1 (6 bases). CDR1 MNHNY and CDR2 SVGAGI come from the germline V gene (reference sequence). CDR3 size: 14 residues. Between the trimmed V and J ends, which lost 2 bases and 6 bases, there was a span of 13 bases. The CDR3 spells CASSYTGRGDGYTF. DNA for the CDR3: TGTGCCAGCAGTTACACAGGGAGGGGGGATGGCTACACCTTC.

The rearrangement links TRBV28 to TRBJ2-5; the match to TRBD2 covers 8 bases. Trimming removed 6 bases from V and 9 bases from J; junction bases left unmatched: 15. Germline loops: CDR1 MDHEN, CDR2 SYDVKM. This CDR3 contains 15 residues. CDR3 DNA sequence: TGTGCCAGCAGCCCTGACGCGGGGGGCAGGAGGTCCCAGTACTTC. Protein sequence: CASSPDAGGRRSQYF.

V gene TRBV2 combines with J gene TRBJ2-4, with a weak D call TRBD1 (5 bases). Trimming shortened V by 4 bases and J by 1 base, and 11 bases separated the two germline ends. The CDR3 contains 15 residues. The germline CDR1 and CDR2 sequences are SNHLY and FYNNEI. CDR3 region: CASSGVAGAKNIQYF. CDR3 nucleotides: TGTGCCAGCAGTGGTGTAGCAGGGGCCAAAAACATTCAGTACTTC.

The chain carries TRBV7-9 and TRBJ2-5; D is unresolved. The J call may be faulty, since TRBJ2-7 better matches the DNA end. The CDR3 loop spans 16 amino acids. The V gene's germline CDR1 is SEHNR and CDR2 FQNEAQ (reference sequence). In DNA, the CDR3 is TGTGCCAGCAGCTTGGTCTGGTCCCGGAGCTCCTACGAGCAGTACTTC. Its protein is CASSLVWSRSSYEQYF.

The chain joins TRBV6-5 to TRBJ2-5; 7 nucleotides line up with TRBD1. Germline CDR1 MNHEY, CDR2 SVGAGI. The CDR3 runs 14 residues. Unmatched junction bases numbered 3, after V lost 2 bases and J lost 3 bases. The CDR3 sequence is CASSYGTAKETQYF. CDR3 nucleotides: TGTGCCAGCAGTTACGGGACAGCTAAAGAGACCCAGTACTTC.

The V gene is TRBV2, the J gene TRBJ1-5; 9 bases are a match to TRBD1. Trimming took 5 bases from V and 6 from J; bases not matched to a gene: 5. This CDR3 is 14 amino acids long. CDR1 and CDR2 (germline): SNHLY, FYNNEI. CDR3 nucleotides: TGTGCCAGCAGTCCTGGACAGGGGCGTCAGCCCCAGCATTTT. Encoded protein: CASSPGQGRQPQHF.

This chain uses TRBV6-1 with TRBJ1-2; 7 nucleotides line up with TRBD1. Germline assignment: CDR1 MNHNS and CDR2 SASEGT. The CDR3 has 15 amino acids. V lost 2 bases, J lost 5 bases, and 8 bases stayed unmatched. The DNA for the CDR3 is TGTGCCAGCAGTGAATGGACAGGTTGGGATTATGGCTACACCTTC. Residues: CASSEWTGWDYGYTF.

The chain joins TRBV19 to TRBJ2-7, with D possibly being TRBD2 (5 bases). V lost 7 bases, J lost 6 bases, and 19 bases lay in between. In germline, CDR1 is LNHDA, CDR2 SQIVND (reference sequence). This CDR3 has 14 residues. CDR3 amino acids: CASTPSGLSGEQYF. The DNA for the CDR3 is TGTGCCAGTACCCCCAGTGGACTCTCCGGCGAGCAGTACTTC.

The count of this clone is one. The chain carries TRBV5-1 and TRBJ2-7; 8 positions agree with TRBD1. CDR3 size: 13 residues. Trimming took 5 bases from V and 1 from J; bases not matched to a gene: 2. From germline, CDR1 is SGHRS and CDR2 YFSETQ. CDR3 in DNA: TGCGCCAGCAGGACAGGGGCTTCCTACGAGCAGTACTTC. Its protein product is CASRTGASYEQYF.

The CDR3 coding sequence is TGTGCCAGCAGCTTGGGCCCCCGCGTCGATAATTCACCCCTCCACTTT. Residues: CASSLGPRVDNSPLHF. The chain carries TRBV5-4 and TRBJ1-6; D is unresolved. Trimming shortened V by 0 bases and J by 5 bases, and 12 bases separated the two germline ends. The CDR3 is 16 amino acids. Germline CDR1 SGHNT, CDR2 YYREEE (reference sequence).

The V gene is TRBV15, the J gene TRBJ2-5, with TRBD2 matching 7 bases. The CDR3 runs 15 residues. The germline CDR1 and CDR2 sequences are LNHNV and YYDKDF (reference sequence). V shed 0 bases and J 5 bases; nucleotides not matched to a gene: 6. CDR3 residues: CATSRDQGGVETQYF. CDR3 nucleotide sequence: TGTGCCACCAGCAGAGATCAGGGAGGGGTCGAGACCCAGTACTTC.

A single count supports this clone. The CDR3 here is CASSPGDSGANVLTF. CDR3 nucleotides: TGCGCCAGCAGCCCGGGAGACTCTGGGGCCAACGTCCTGACTTTC. This chain links TRBV4-1 with TRBJ2-6, with a tentative D call TRBD2 (6 bases). This CDR3 comprises 15 residues. In germline, CDR1 is MGHRA, CDR2 YSYEKL. The V end lost 4 bases, the J end lost 0 bases, and 7 bases lay between the germline ends.